These T cell receptor beta chains were read from a single sample in a study of cytomegalovirus exposure and HLA in healthy donors. Clones were sequenced by immunoSEQ multiplex PCR, and TCRdb holds only the in-frame ones, with some missing. Of about 72,000 clones listed, 94% are singletons. The sample was PBMCs. The receptors shown here come from a woman in her late teens or twenties in good health and CMV-seronegative. The CDR3 runs from the conserved cysteine through the conserved F or W. A D gene is named only where the DNA matches it firmly. Clone size is given for some rows only: seen once, a few or many times, or a class if the clone is expanded.

>TRBJ1-2|TRBD1|TRBV7-3|.
TGTGCCAGCAGCTCGATATCTAGACAGGGGCACTATGGCTACACCTTC
CASSSISRQGHYGYTF
>TRBJ1-5|.|TRBV5-4|.
TGTGCCAGCAGCTTGGGACAGTATCAGCCCCAGCATTTT
CASSLGQYQPQHF
>TRBJ2-6|TRBD2|TRBV11-3|.
TGTGCCAGCAGTACTAGCGGCTCAGGGGCGGACGGGGCCAACGTCCTGACTTTC
CASSTSGSGADGANVLTF
>TRBJ2-7|.|TRBV2|.
TGTGCCAGCAGAGCTGACAGGTTCCCAACCTACGAGCAGTACTTC
CASRADRFPTYEQYF
>TRBJ1-1|TRBD1|TRBV11-2|.
TGTGCCAGCAGCCCGACAGGGGGCTTGGTGGAAGCTTTCTTT
CASSPTGGLVEAFF
>TRBJ2-5|TRBD1|TRBV5-8|.
TGTGCCAGCAGCTTGGGGACAGGTCTTCGTGGAGAGACCCAGTACTTC
CASSLGTGLRGETQYF
>TRBJ1-6|TRBD1|TRBV9|.
TGTGCCAGCAGCGCACCGGGACAGGGGTTGTTAAGATCACCCCTCCACTTT
CASSAPGQGLLRSPLHF
>TRBJ1-6|.|TRBV7-3|.
TGTGCCAGCAGCTTAGATCCTGCCCGGGGATCACCCCTCCACTTT
CASSLDPARGSPLHF
>TRBJ2-5|.|TRBV5-1|.
TGCGCCAGCAGCTTGGTAGGAGCCCAAGAGACCCAGTACTTC
CASSLVGAQETQYF
>TRBJ2-1|TRBD1|TRBV6-5|.
TGTGCCAGCAAGAGGACCGGGACAGGGAGGGCTTTCTTC
CASKRTGTGRAFF
>TRBJ1-2|TRBD1|TRBV27|.
TGTGCCAGCAGAACCGACAGGGCCGTACCCTATGGCTACACCTTC
CASRTDRAVPYGYTF
>TRBJ1-2|.|TRBV12-2|.
TGTGCAAGTCGCTTAGGGCGGGGAGGTACAGGAGATGGCTACACCTTC
CASRLGRGGTGDGYTF
>TRBJ1-4|.|TRBV6-6|once
TGTGCCAGCAGTTACAATCAGGGAAATGAAAAACTGTTTTTT
CASSYNQGNEKLFF
>TRBJ1-2|.|TRBV5-5|.
TGTGCCAGCAGCTTGGTAGGACTGCGTTATGGCTACACCTTC
CASSLVGLRYGYTF
>TRBJ2-7|TRBD1|TRBV6-5|.
TGTGCCAGCAGTTACTCGAAGGGGGCGTTGTACGAGCAGTACTTC
CASSYSKGALYEQYF
>TRBJ2-6|TRBD1|TRBV5-1|once
TGCGCCAGCAACCCCCTGGCGACAGGGACCTCTGGGGCCAACGTCCTGACTTTC
CASNPLATGTSGANVLTF
>TRBJ1-5|.|TRBV13|.
TGTGCCAGCAGCTTAGGCCGTCCAGGGATGAATCAGCCCCAGCATTTT
CASSLGRPGMNQPQHF
>TRBJ1-3|.|TRBV18|.
TGTGCCAGCTCACTGGCGGTGCGCTCTGGAAACACCATATATTTT
CASSLAVRSGNTIYF
>TRBJ2-2|TRBD1|TRBV6-1|.
TGTGCCAGCAGTGCCGGGACAGGGTTCACCGGGGAGCTGTTTTTT
CASSAGTGFTGELFF
>TRBJ2-1|TRBD2|TRBV7-3|.
TGTGCCAGCAGCCCCTCCGGGCTAGCGGGGACGAACAATGAGCAGTTCTTC
CASSPSGLAGTNNEQFF
>TRBJ1-4|.|TRBV6-6|once
TGTGCCAGCAGGCCAGCGGCGGGAACTAATGAAAAACTGTTTTTT
CASRPAAGTNEKLFF
>TRBJ2-1|TRBD2|TRBV7-6|.
TGTGCCAGCAGCTTACAAAACCGGACTAGCGGGGGGGGAAAGGAGAATGAGCAGTTCTTC
CASSLQNRTSGGGKENEQFF
>TRBJ1-1|TRBD1|TRBV6-1|once
TGTGCCACACCTACAGGGGCCACTGAAGCTTTCTTT
CATPTGATEAFF
>TRBJ1-4|.|TRBV5-4|.
TGTGCCAGCAGCCATCCTATCGAGCCGAAGAATGAAAAACTGTTTTTT
CASSHPIEPKNEKLFF
>TRBJ1-2|TRBD1|TRBV5-1|.
TGCGCCAGCAGCTGGGGGGACAGGGGGTTTGGCTACACCTTC
CASSWGDRGFGYTF
>TRBJ1-2|.|TRBV30|once
TGTGCCTGGAGGACAGGCTATGGCTACACCTTC
CAWRTGYGYTF
>TRBJ1-4|TRBD1|TRBV5-6|.
TGTGCCAGCAGCCCACCGGGACAGGGGCTCGCAAAACTGTTTTTT
CASSPPGQGLAKLFF
>TRBJ2-7|.|TRBV28|.
TGTGCCAGCATAGGCGGAATAGGGGTCTACGAGCAGTACTTC
CASIGGIGVYEQYF
>TRBJ1-4|.|TRBV2|.
TGTGCCAGCAGTGCTTCTAATGAAAAACTGTTTTTT
CASSASNEKLFF
>TRBJ2-7|.|TRBV5-4|.
TGTGCCAGCAGCTTGACGGGAACGCCCTACGAGCAGTACTTC
CASSLTGTPYEQYF
>TRBJ2-3|TRBD1|TRBV7-3|.
TGTGCCAGCAGCTCCGGACAGGGGGCAAGGGATACGCAGTATTTT
CASSSGQGARDTQYF
>TRBJ2-7|TRBD2|TRBV7-6|.
TGTGCCAGCAGCTTAGCCTCTGGGACTAGCTTTTACGAGCAGTACTTC
CASSLASGTSFYEQYF
>TRBJ1-5|.|TRBV28|.
TGTGCCAGCAGTCCTGGGGGGGGCAATCAGCCCCAGCATTTT
CASSPGGGNQPQHF
>TRBJ2-1|TRBD2|TRBV11-2|.
TGTGCCAGCAGACCCTTAGCGGGGTCCTACAATGAGCAGTTCTTC
CASRPLAGSYNEQFF
>TRBJ2-7|TRBD2|TRBV30|.
TGTGCCTGGAGCATAGGGGCTAGCGGGGTCAACGAGCAGTACTTC
CAWSIGASGVNEQYF
>TRBJ1-3|.|TRBV7-2|.
TGTGCCAGCAGCGTCCGGTTGAGCTCTGGAAACACCATATATTTT
CASSVRLSSGNTIYF
>TRBJ1-2|.|TRBV7-2|.
TGTGCCAGCAGCTTATTAGACCAGGCGGGCTATGGCTACACCTTC
CASSLLDQAGYGYTF
>TRBJ2-7|TRBD1|TRBV27|.
TGTGCCAGCAGTTACACACAGGACAGGGGGCTCGAGCAGTACTTC
CASSYTQDRGLEQYF
>TRBJ2-7|TRBD1|TRBV11-2|.
TGTGCCAGCAGCTTAGACTGGACAGGGTCCCCCTACGAGCAGTACTTC
CASSLDWTGSPYEQYF
>TRBJ2-5|.|TRBV19|once
TGTGCCAGTAGTATAGTCCCCTATAGTATCGCAGAGACCCAGTACTTC
CASSIVPYSIAETQYF